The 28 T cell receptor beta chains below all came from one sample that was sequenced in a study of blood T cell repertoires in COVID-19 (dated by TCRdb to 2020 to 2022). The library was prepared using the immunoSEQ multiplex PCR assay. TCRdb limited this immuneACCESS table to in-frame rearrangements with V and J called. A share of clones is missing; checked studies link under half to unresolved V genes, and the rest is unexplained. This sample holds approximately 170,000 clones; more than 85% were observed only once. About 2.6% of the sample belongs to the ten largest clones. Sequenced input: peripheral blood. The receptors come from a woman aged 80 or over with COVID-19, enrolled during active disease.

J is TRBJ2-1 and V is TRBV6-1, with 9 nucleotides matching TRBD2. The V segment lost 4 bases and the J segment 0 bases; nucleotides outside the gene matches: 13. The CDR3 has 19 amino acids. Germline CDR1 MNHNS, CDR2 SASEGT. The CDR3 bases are TGTGCCAGCAGTGGACCCCCAGGCTTGCGGGAGGGCTCCTACAATGAGCAGTTCTTC. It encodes CASSGPPGLREGSYNEQFF.

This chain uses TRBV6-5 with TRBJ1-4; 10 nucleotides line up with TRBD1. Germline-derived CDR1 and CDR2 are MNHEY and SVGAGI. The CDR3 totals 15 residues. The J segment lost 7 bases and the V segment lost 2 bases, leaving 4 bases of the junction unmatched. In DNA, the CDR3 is TGTGCCAGCAGTTACCAGACAGGGGGCGTTGAAAAACTGTTTTTT. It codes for CASSYQTGGVEKLFF.

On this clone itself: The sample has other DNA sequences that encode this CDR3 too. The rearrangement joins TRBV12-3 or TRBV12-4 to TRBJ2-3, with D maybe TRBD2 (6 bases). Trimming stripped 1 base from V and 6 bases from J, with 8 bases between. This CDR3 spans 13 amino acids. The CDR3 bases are TGTGCCAGCAGTTTAGGTGGGAGGGATACGCAGTATTTT. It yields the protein CASSLGGRDTQYF.

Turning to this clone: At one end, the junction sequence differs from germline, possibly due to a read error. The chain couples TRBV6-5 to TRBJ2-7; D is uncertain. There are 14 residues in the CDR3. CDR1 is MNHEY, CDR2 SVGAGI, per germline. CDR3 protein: CASRAQKSSYEQCF. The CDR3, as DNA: TGTGCCAGCAGGGCACAGAAAAGCTCCTACGAGCAGTGCTTC.

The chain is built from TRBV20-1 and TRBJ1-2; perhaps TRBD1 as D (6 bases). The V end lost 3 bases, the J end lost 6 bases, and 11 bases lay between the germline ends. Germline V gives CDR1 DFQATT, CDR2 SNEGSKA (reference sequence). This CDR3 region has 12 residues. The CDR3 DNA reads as TGCAGTGCTAGTTGGCAGGGGCATGGCTACACCTTC. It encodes CSASWQGHGYTF.

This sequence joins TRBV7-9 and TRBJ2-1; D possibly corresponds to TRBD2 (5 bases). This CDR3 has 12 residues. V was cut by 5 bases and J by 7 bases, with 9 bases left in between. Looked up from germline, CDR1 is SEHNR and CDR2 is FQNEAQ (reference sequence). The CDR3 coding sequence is TGTGCCAGCAGCCCTCGGGAAAATGAGCAGTTCTTC. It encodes CASSPRENEQFF. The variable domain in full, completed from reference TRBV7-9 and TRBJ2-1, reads DTGVSQNPRHKITKRGQNVTFRCDPISEHNRLYWYRQTLGQGPEFLTYFQNEAQLEKSRLLSDRFSAERPKGSFSTLEIQRTEQGDSAMYLCASSPRENEQFFGPGTRLTVL.

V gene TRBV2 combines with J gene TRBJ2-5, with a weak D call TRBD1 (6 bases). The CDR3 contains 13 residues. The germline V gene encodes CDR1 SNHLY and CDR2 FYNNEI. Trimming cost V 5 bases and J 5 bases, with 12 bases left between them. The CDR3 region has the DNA TGTGCCAGCAGTTGGGGGCCCTGGGAGACCCAGTACTTC. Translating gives CASSWGPWETQYF.

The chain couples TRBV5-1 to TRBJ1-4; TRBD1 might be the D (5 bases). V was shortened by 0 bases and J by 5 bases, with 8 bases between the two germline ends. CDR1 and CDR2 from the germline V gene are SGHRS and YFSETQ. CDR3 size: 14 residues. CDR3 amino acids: CASSLGQPNEKLFF. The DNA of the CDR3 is TGCGCCAGCAGCTTGGGACAGCCGAATGAAAAACTGTTTTTT.

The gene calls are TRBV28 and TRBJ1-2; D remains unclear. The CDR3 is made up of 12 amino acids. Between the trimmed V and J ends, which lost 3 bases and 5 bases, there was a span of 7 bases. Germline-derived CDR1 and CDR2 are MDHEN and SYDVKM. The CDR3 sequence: CASSLAQYGYTF. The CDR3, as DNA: TGTGCCAGCAGTTTGGCACAGTATGGCTACACCTTC.

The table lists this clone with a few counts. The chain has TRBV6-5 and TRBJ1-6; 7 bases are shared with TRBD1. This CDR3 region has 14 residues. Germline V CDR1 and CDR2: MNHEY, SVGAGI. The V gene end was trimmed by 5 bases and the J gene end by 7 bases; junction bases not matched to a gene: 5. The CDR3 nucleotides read TGTGCCAGCAGTCCCGGACAGGCCAATTCACCCCTCCACTTT. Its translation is CASSPGQANSPLHF.

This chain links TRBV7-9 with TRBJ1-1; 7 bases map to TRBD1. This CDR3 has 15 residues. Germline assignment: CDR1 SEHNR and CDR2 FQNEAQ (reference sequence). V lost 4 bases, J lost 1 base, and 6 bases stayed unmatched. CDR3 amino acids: CASSSYRGRNTEAFF. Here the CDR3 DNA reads TGTGCCAGCAGCTCTTACAGGGGCCGGAACACTGAAGCTTTCTTT.

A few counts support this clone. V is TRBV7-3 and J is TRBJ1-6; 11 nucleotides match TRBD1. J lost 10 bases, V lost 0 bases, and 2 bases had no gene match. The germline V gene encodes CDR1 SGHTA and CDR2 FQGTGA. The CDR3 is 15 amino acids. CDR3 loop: CASSLTGTGGSPLHF. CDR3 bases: TGTGCCAGCAGCTTAACCGGGACAGGGGGGTCACCCCTCCACTTT.

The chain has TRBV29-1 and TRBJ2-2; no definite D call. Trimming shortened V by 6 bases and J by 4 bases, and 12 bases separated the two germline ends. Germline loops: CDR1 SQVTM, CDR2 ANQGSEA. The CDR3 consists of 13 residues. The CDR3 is CSVGRSGTGELFF. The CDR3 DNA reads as TGCAGCGTCGGTCGTTCGGGCACCGGGGAGCTGTTTTTT.

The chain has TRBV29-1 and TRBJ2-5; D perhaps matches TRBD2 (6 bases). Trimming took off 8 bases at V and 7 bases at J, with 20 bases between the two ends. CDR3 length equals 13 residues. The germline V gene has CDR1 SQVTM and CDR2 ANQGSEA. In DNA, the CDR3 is TGCAGCCACGTTCGGGGGAGGCGGGGGACCCAGTACTTC. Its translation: CSHVRGRRGTQYF.

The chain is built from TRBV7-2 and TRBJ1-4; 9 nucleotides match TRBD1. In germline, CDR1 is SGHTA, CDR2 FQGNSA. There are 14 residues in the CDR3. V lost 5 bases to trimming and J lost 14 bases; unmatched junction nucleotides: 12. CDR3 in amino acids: CASSPGKGTGLLFF. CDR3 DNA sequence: TGTGCCAGCAGCCCCGGTAAAGGGACAGGGCTCCTGTTTTTT.

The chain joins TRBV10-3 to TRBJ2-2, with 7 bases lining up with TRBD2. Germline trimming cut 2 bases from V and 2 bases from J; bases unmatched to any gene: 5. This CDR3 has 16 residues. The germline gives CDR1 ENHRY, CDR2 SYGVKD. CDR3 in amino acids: CAISERLAVNTGELFF. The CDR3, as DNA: TGTGCCATCAGTGAGAGGCTAGCGGTCAACACCGGGGAGCTGTTTTTT.

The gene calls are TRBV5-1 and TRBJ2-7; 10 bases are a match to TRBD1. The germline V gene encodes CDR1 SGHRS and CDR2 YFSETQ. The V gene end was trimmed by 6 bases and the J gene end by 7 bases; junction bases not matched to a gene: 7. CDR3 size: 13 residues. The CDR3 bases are TGCGCCAGCAACCGGGACAGGGGTCGGGAGCAGTACTTC. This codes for CASNRDRGREQYF.

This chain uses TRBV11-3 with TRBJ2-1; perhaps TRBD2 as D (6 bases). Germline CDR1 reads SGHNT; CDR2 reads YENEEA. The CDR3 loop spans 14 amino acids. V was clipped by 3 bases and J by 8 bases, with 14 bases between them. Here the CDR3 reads CASSFGRTNDEQFF. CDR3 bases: TGTGCCAGCAGCTTCGGACGGACTAACGATGAGCAGTTCTTC.

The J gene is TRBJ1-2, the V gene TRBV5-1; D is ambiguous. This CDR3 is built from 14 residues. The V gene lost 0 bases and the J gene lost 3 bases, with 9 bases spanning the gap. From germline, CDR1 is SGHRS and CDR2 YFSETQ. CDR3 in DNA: TGCGCCAGCAGCTTGGAATCAGAGGACTATGGCTACACCTTC. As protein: CASSLESEDYGYTF.

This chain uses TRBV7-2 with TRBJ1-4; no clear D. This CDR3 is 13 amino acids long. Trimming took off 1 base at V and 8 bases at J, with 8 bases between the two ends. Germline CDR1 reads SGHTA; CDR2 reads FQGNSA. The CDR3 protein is CASSLGELEKLFF. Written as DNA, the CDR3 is TGTGCCAGCAGCTTAGGGGAGTTAGAAAAACTGTTTTTT.

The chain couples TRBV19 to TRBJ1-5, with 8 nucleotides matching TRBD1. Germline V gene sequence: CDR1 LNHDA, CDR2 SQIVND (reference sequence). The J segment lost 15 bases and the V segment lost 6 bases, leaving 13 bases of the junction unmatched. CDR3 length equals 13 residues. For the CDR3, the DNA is TGTGCCAGTAGCACGTCGGGGACAGGCATTTGGCATTTT. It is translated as CASSTSGTGIWHF. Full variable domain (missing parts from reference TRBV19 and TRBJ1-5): DGGITQSPKYLFRKEGQNVTLSCEQNLNHDAMYWYRQDPGQGLRLIYYSQIVNDFQKGDIAEGYSVSREKKESFPLTVTSAQKNPTAFYLCASSTSGTGIWHFGDGTRLSIL.

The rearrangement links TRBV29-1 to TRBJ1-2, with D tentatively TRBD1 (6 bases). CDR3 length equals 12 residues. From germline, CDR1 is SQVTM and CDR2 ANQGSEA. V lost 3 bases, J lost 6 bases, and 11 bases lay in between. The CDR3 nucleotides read TGCAGCGTTGACGATCAGGGGAATGGCTACACCTTC. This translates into CSVDDQGNGYTF.

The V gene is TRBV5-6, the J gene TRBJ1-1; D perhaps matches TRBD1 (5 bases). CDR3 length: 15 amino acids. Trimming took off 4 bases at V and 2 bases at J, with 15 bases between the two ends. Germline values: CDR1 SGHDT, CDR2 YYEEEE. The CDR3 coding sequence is TGTGCCAGCAGCCTGCGGAGGGACGGAAACACTGAAGCTTTCTTT. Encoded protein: CASSLRRDGNTEAFF. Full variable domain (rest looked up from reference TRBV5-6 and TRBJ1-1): DAGVTQSPTHLIKTRGQQVTLRCSPKSGHDTVSWYQQALGQGPQFIFQYYEEEERQRGNFPDRFSGHQFPNYSSELNVNALLLGDSALYLCASSLRRDGNTEAFFGQGTRLTVV.

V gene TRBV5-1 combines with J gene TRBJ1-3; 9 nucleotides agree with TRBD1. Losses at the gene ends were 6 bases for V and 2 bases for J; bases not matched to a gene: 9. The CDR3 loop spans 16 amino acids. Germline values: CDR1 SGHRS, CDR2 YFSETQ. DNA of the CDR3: TGCGCCAGCACCCCCTCGGGACAGGGAACTGGAAACACCATATATTTT. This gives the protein CASTPSGQGTGNTIYF.

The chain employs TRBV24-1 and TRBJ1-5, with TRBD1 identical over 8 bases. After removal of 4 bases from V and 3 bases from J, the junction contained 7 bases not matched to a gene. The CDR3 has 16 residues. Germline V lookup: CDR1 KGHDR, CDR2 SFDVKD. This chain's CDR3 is CATSDHDRGNNQPQHF. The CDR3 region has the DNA TGTGCCACCAGTGACCATGACAGGGGAAACAATCAGCCCCAGCATTTT.

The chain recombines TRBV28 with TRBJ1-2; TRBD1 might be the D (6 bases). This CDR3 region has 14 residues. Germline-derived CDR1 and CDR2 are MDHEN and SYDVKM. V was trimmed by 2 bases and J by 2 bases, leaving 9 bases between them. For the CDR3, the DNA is TGTGCCAGCAGTTTACCCAGGGGCAACTATGGCTACACCTTC. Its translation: CASSLPRGNYGYTF.

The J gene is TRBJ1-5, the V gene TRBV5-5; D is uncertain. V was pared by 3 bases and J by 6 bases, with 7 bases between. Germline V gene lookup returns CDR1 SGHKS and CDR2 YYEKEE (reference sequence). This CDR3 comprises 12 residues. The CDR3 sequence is CASSSFGQPQHF. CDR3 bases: TGTGCCAGCAGCTCTTTCGGTCAGCCCCAGCATTTT.

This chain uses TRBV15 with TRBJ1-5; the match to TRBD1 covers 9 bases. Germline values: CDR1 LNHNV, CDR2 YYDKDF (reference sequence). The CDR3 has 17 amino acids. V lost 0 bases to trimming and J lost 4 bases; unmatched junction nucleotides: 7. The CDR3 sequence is CATSRDLWTGENQPQHF. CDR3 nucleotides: TGTGCCACCAGCAGAGATTTATGGACAGGGGAAAATCAGCCCCAGCATTTT.